The T cell receptor beta chain under discussion was sequenced for a study of cytomegalovirus exposure and HLA in healthy donors. This CDR3 has 16 residues. The V gene lost 0 bases and the J gene lost 4 bases, with 13 bases spanning the gap. CDR1 and CDR2 (germline): ENHRY, SYGVKD. The PCR ran on 60 Vbeta and 13 Jbeta primers. Sequencing used immunoSEQ multiplex PCR; TCRdb keeps in-frame clones, though not all of them. The profile covers 75,000 to 90,000 clones, with 78% appearing a single time and 5.5% to 7% taken by the ten largest. The sequence came from a male donor in good health and CMV-seropositive. The sample comprised PBMCs. The rearrangement links TRBV10-3 to TRBJ2-1; weak D call: TRBD1 (5 bases). CDR3 in amino acids: CAISESAIGAYNEQFF. CDR3 bases: TGTGCCATCAGTGAGTCGGCTATTGGGGCGTACAATGAGCAGTTCTTC.